This is a list of T cell receptor beta chains from one sample in a study of cytomegalovirus exposure and HLA in healthy donors. Profiling relied on immunoSEQ multiplex PCR, and the TCRdb table lists in-frame clones only, not all of them. This repertoire includes over 120,000 clones. Sequenced input: PBMCs. The source is a male donor in good health and CMV-seronegative. The conserved cysteine and the conserved F or W are not part of the CDR3 here.

v_call	cdr3_aa
TRBV30	AWSVQGGMNTEAF
TRBV7-2	ASSLAPGNVYEQY
TRBV19	ASRVPAQRDQPQH
TRBV27	ASSRTGVSGELF
TRBV5-8	ASSLAQLAGGFTGELF
TRBV28	ASSLGGTGDNEQF
TRBV2	ASSSTDTQY
TRBV28	ASPDSGNTEAF
TRBV28	ASSEGQLNYGYT
TRBV5-1	ASTPVGVSYNEQF
TRBV5-1	ASSPRQGHNEQF
TRBV5-1	ASSPGDRTYEQY
TRBV6-5	ASSRLVPDYEQY
TRBV5-1	ASSSRQQNTGELF
TRBV7-9	ASSLGTAGGPGELF
TRBV29-1	SVEEAANEQY
TRBV10-1	ASSKDSTITEAF
TRBV14	ASSQDRRGTRDGYT
TRBV6-5	ASSAPGYEQY
TRBV5-1	ASSRDSSSGNTIY
TRBV6-1	ASSEDRPYEQY
TRBV4-3	ASSQDDAGFYNEQF
TRBV6-5	ASSDWTGYNEQF
TRBV11-3	ASSSPSGRATGELF
TRBV6-5	ASSYLQTGVNTEAF
TRBV2	ASSRPGTRLSGNTIY